This T cell receptor beta chain was sequenced in a study of T cells in Graves' hyperthyroidism and ophthalmopathy (dated by TCRdb to about 2019). About the full investigation: Peripheral blood samples were taken at the time of initial diagnosis, prior to any treatment. The study also compared thyroid tissue and blood T-cell repertoires from 6 or 7 Graves' hyperthyroidism patients. TCR Vbeta CDR3 sequencing of roughly 140 peripheral blood samples (about 45 ophthalmopathy, 70 to 85 hyperthyroidism and around 17 progressor patients) is reported in the paper. The roughly 91 discovery patients were randomly split 7:3 into training and test sets. TCR V-J signatures able to tell the groups apart were searched for in a discovery cohort of 100 patients, of whom 43 had Graves' ophthalmopathy and about 55 had stable Graves' hyperthyroidism. After blood sampling, hyperthyroidism patients were treated with methimazole at a starting dose of 30 mg daily, and ophthalmopathy patients were treated with high-dose intravenous methylprednisolone. Prospective prediction of ophthalmopathy was tested in an independent validation cohort of some 19 hyperthyroidism patients and 17 patients who later progressed to ophthalmopathy.

General conclusions and limits of the study: In cross-validation, a model built on a 13 V-J signature told ophthalmopathy apart from stable hyperthyroidism with 85% to 90% sensitivity and roughly 81% specificity, and in testing the same model reached 80%/75%. Most expanded thyroid clonotypes (frequency above 0.001) were also detected in blood, a finding suggesting that blood repertoires may reflect thyroid immune responses. In validation, progression to ophthalmopathy was predicted by the model with 70.59% sensitivity and about 72% specificity, a median of approximately 7.1 months before onset. Sample size was not statistically predetermined, and blinding of investigators to group allocation was not performed.

Moderately to severely active disease, a Clinical Activity Score of at least 3, a NOSPECS grade of at least 4, and a duration under 3 months were present in ophthalmopathy patients. Any patient with an uncontrolled infection, another autoimmune disease, pregnancy or lactation was excluded. Diagnoses were based on clinical symptoms, serum thyroxine and TRAb, thyroid ultrasound and orbital computed tomography. PBMCs were separated from roughly 9.3 ml of fresh peripheral blood using Ficoll-Paque density gradient centrifugation. Total RNA was extracted using Trizol reagent, and RNA quality was assessed on an Agilent 2100 Bioanalyzer. Amplification of TCR beta CDR3 regions was carried out from RNA transcripts. The TCR CDR3 was subjected to a first round of RT-PCR using the HTBI primer set and the Qiagen OneStep RT-PCR kit. Libraries were constructed in a second round of multiplex PCR, after which size selection and purification were performed. Libraries were sequenced paired-end with 100 bp reads on an Illumina HiSeq2000. The original pipeline was this. Raw data were processed with SOAPnuke, discarding reads with adapters, uncalled bases, mean Phred below 15, or no exact constant-primer or identifier match. COPE v1.2.5 was used to merge the high-quality paired reads, and each unique nucleotide sequence was defined as a clonotype. MiTCR v1.1 was used to align clonotypes to the IMGT TRBV, TRBD and TRBJ reference segments. Only V-J combinations with frequency above 0.0001, covering 99% to 99.2% of repertoires, were analysed. The TCS score was defined as F50 (clonal expansion) divided by E x V (chaos), with BLOSUM62-based TCRdist calculated between CDR3 peptides within each V-J. Welch's t-statistics and random forest reduced several hundred V-J features to roughly 13, which were used in a naive Bayes classifier (R e1071). TCRdb itself trimmed the public reads at Q25 with fastp, ran MiXCR and retained productive beta chains. Every distinct CDR3 protein forms one entry, paired with its most common genes and DNA. The V and J calls come from TCRdb's annotation, not from the publication. For this sample there are a few hundred thousand distinct CDR3 sequences; around 18% appear just once. Of the sample, 15% to 18% is held by the ten largest clones.

The germline V gene sets CDR1 to MNHNS and CDR2 to SASEGT. V loses 3 bases at its end and J loses 2 bases; junction bases beyond the gene matches: 5. The CDR3 holds 15 amino acids from the cysteine to the phenylalanine. Kept here is only the CDR3 DNA, which spans 45 bases and is read in frame from base 1. Remarks on this clonotype: Its antigen specificity is not known. The sample holds no much larger clone one base away, and base qualities are not on file.

The TCR sequence derives from a middle-aged woman with Graves' ophthalmopathy. The sequence is built from TRBV6-1 and TRBJ1-1, with 8 junctional bases fitting TRBD1. Specimen: blood. The bases read TGTGCCAGCAGTGAGCCAACAGGGGGAAACACTGAAGCTTTCTTT. This yields the protein CASSEPTGGNTEAFF.